The source of this T cell receptor beta chain is a study of control samples from healthy donors and cancer patients. Germline CDR1 is MNHEY and CDR2 is SVGAGI. The CDR3 runs to 15 residues. V shed 9 bases and J 6 bases; nucleotides not matched to a gene: 14. The data were produced by immunoSEQ multiplex PCR, yet TCRdb's version contains in-frame clones alone and is incomplete. The table includes about 170,000 clones, approximately 91% detected once. The sample was blood. The chain combines TRBV6-5 with TRBJ1-5; 7 positions agree with TRBD1. The sequence was obtained from a middle-aged woman in good health. The CDR3 DNA reads TGTGCCAGTACCTCGGGAGGGGGCTTTGGTCAGCCCCAGCATTTT. Encoded protein: CASTSGGGFGQPQHF.